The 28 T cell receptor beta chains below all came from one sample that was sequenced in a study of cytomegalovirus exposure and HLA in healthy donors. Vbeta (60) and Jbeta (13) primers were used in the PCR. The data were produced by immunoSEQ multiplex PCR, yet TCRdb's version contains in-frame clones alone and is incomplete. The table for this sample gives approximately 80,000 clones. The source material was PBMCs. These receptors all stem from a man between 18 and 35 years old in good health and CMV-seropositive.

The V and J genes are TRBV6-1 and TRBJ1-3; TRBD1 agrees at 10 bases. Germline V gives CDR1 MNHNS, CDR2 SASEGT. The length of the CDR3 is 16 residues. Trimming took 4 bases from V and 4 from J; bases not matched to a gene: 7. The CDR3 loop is CASSGDRGLGGNTIYF. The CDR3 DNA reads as TGTGCCAGCAGTGGTGACAGGGGGCTGGGAGGAAACACCATATATTTT.

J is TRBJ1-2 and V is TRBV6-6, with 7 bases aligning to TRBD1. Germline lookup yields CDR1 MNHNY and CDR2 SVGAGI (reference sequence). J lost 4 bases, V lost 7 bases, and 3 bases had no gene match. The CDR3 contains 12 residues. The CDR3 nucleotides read TGTGCCAGCACTGGACAGGCCTATGGCTACACCTTC. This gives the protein CASTGQAYGYTF.

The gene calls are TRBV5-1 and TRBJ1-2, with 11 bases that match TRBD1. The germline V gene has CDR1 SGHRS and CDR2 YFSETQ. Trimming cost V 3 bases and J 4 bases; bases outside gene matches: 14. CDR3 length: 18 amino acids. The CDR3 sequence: CASSSVGTGGGRVYGYTF. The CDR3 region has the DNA TGCGCCAGCAGCTCCGTCGGGACAGGGGGAGGTCGTGTCTATGGCTACACCTTC.

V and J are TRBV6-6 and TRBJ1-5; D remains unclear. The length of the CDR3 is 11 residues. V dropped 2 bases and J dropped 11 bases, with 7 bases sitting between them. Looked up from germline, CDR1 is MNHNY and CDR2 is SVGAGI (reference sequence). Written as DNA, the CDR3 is TGTGCCAGCAGTTACGCGGGGACCCAGCATTTT. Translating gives CASSYAGTQHF.

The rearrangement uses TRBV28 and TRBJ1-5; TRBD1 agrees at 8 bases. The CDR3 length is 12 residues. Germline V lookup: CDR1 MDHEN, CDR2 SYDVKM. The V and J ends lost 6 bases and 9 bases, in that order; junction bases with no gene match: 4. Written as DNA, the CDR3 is TGTGCCAGCAGCGGACAGGGCAGGCCCCAGCATTTT. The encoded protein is CASSGQGRPQHF. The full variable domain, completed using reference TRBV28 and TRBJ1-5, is DVKVTQSSRYLVKRTGEKVFLECVQDMDHENMFWYRQDPGLGLRLIYFSYDVKMKEKGDIPEGYSVSREKKERFSLILESASTNQTSMYLCASSGQGRPQHFGDGTRLSIL.

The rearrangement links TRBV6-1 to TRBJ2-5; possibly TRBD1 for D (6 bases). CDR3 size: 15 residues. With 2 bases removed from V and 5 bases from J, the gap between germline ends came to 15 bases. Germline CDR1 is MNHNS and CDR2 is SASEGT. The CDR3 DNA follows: TGTGCCAGCAGTGAAATGGGACACCCTTGGGAGACCCAGTACTTC. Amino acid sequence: CASSEMGHPWETQYF.

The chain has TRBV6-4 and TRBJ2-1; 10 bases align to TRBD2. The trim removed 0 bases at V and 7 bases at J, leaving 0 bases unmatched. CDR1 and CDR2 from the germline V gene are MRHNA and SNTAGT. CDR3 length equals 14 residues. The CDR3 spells CASSDSTSGNEQFF. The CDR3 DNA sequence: TGTGCCAGCAGTGACTCGACTAGCGGGAATGAGCAGTTCTTC.

CDR3: CASSLGRPTLNTEAFF. DNA of the CDR3: TGTGCCAGCAGCCTGGGGAGACCCACTTTGAACACTGAAGCTTTCTTT. The chain has TRBV5-4 and TRBJ1-1; D gene uncertain. This CDR3 is built from 16 residues. The V end was cut by 4 bases, the J end by 0 bases, with 16 bases between. The germline V gene encodes CDR1 SGHNT and CDR2 YYREEE (reference sequence).

The CDR3 loop is CATLQGGSSGANVLTF. CDR3 sequence (DNA): TGTGCCACTTTACAGGGAGGGAGCTCTGGGGCCAACGTCCTGACTTTC. The chain joins TRBV2 to TRBJ2-6, with a weak D call TRBD2 (7 bases). Germline loops: CDR1 SNHLY, CDR2 FYNNEI. The V and J ends lost 10 bases and 0 bases respectively, with 16 bases between them. The CDR3 spans 16 residues.

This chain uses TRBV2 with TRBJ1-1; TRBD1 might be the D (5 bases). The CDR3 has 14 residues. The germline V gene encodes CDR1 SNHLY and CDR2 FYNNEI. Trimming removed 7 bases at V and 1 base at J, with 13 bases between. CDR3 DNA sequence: TGTGCCAGCAAGCAGGGTGCCACGAACACTGAAGCTTTCTTT. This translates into CASKQGATNTEAFF.

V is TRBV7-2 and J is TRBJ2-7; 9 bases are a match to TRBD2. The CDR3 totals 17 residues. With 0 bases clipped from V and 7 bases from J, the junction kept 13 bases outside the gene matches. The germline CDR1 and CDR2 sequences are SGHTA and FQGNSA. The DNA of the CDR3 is TGTGCCAGCAGCTTAGCGCGGGTTGAGCGGGGGGTAGGAGAGCAGTACTTC. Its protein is CASSLARVERGVGEQYF.

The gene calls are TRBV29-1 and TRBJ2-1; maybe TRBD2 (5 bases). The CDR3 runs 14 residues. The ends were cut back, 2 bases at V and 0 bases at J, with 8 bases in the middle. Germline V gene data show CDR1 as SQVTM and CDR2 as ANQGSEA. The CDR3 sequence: CSVERGNSYNEQFF. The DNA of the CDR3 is TGCAGCGTTGAACGAGGGAACTCCTACAATGAGCAGTTCTTC.

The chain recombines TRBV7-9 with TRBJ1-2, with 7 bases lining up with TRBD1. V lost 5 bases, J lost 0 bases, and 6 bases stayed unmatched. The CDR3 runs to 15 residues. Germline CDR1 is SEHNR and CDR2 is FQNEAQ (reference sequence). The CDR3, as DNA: TGTGCCAGCAGCAGGGGACAGCCAACTAACTATGGCTACACCTTC. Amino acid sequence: CASSRGQPTNYGYTF.

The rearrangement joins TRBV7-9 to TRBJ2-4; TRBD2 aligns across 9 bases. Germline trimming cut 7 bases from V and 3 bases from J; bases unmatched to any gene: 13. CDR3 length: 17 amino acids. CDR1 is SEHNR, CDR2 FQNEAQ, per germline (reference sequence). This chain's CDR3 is CASTAGGGAIIKNIQYF. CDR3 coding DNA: TGTGCCAGCACCGCGGGCGGGGGGGCCATAATCAAAAACATTCAGTACTTC.

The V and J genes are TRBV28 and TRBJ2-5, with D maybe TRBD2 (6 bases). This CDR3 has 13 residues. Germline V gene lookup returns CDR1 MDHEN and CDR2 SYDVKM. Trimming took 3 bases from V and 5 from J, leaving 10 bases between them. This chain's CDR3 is CASSLGGEETQYF. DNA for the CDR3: TGTGCCAGCAGTTTGGGAGGTGAGGAGACCCAGTACTTC.

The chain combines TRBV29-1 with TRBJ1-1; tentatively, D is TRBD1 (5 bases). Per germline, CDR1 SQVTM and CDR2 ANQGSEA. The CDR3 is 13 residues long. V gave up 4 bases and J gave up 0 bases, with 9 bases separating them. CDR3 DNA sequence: TGCAGCGTTGTCAGGGTCTTGAACACTGAAGCTTTCTTT. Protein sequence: CSVVRVLNTEAFF.

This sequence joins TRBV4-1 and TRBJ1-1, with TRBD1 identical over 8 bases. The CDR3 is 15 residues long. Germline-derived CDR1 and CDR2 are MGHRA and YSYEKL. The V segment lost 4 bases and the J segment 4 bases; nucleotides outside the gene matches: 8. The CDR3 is CASSLNRGVVTEAFF. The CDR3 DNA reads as TGCGCCAGCAGCCTTAACAGGGGGGTGGTCACTGAAGCTTTCTTT.

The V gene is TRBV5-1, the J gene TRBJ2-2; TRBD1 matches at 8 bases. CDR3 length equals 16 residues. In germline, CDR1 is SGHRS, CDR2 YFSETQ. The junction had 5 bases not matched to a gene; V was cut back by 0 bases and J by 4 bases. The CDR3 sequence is CASSLGQGLGTGELFF. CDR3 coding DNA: TGCGCCAGCAGCTTGGGACAGGGGTTAGGCACCGGGGAGCTGTTTTTT.

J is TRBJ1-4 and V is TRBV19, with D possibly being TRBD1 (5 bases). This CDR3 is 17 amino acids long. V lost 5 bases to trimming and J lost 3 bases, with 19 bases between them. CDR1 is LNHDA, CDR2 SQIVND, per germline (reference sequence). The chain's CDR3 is CASSRPHGWGANEKLFF. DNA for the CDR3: TGTGCCAGTAGTCGGCCCCATGGGTGGGGGGCTAATGAAAAACTGTTTTTT. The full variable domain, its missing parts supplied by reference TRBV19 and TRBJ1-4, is DGGITQSPKYLFRKEGQNVTLSCEQNLNHDAMYWYRQDPGQGLRLIYYSQIVNDFQKGDIAEGYSVSREKKESFPLTVTSAQKNPTAFYLCASSRPHGWGANEKLFFGSGTQLSVL.

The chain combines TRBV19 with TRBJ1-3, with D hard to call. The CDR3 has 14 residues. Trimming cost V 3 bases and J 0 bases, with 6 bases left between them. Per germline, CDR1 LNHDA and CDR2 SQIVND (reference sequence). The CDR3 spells CASSIGSSGNTIYF. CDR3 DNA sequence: TGTGCCAGTAGTATCGGGAGCTCTGGAAACACCATATATTTT.

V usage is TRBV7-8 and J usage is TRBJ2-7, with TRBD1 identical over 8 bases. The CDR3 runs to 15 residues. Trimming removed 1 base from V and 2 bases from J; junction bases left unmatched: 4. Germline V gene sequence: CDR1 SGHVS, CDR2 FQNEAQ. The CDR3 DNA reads TGTGCCAGCAGCTTAGGGACAGGGATTACCTACGAGCAGTACTTC. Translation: CASSLGTGITYEQYF. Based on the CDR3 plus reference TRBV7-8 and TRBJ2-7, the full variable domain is GAGVSQSPRYKVAKRGQDVALRCDPISGHVSLFWYQQALGQGPEFLTYFQNEAQLDKSGLPSDRFFAERPEGSVSTLKIQRTQQEDSAVYLCASSLGTGITYEQYFGPGTRLTVT.

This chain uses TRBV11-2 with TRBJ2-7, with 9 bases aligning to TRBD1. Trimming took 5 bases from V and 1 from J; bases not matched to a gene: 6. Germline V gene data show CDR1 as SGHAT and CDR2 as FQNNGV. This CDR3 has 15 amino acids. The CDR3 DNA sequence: TGTGCCAGCAGCCCCACCGGGACAGGGTCCTACGAGCAGTACTTC. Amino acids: CASSPTGTGSYEQYF.

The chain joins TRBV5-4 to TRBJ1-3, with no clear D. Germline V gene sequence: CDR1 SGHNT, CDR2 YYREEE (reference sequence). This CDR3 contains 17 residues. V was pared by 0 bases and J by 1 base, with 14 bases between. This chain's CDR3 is CASSLGGRVVSGNTIYF. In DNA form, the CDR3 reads TGTGCCAGCAGCTTGGGCGGTCGTGTTGTATCTGGAAACACCATATATTTT.

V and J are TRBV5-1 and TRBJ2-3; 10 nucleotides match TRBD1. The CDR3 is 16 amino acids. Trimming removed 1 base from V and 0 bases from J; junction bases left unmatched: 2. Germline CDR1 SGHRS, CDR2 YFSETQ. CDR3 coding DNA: TGCGCCAGCAGCTTGTGGGGACAGGGGAGCACAGATACGCAGTATTTT. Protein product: CASSLWGQGSTDTQYF. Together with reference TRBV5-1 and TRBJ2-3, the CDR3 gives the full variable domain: KAGVTQTPRYLIKTRGQQVTLSCSPISGHRSVSWYQQTPGQGLQFLFEYFSETQRNKGNFPGRFSGRQFSNSRSEMNVSTLELGDSALYLCASSLWGQGSTDTQYFGPGTRLTVL.

The CDR3 loop is CASSEGTGQYEQYF. DNA of the CDR3: TGTGCCAGCAGTGAAGGGACAGGGCAGTACGAGCAGTACTTC. This chain uses TRBV2 with TRBJ2-7; 8 nucleotides agree with TRBD1. Unmatched junction bases numbered 3, after V lost 1 base and J lost 4 bases. CDR1 is SNHLY and CDR2 is FYNNEI in the germline V gene. This CDR3 is 14 amino acids long.

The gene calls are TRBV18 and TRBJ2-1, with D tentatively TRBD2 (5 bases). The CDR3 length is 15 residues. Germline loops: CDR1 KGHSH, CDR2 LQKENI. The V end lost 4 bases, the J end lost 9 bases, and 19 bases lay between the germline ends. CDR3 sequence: CASSLRGGSRGEQFF. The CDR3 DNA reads TGTGCCAGCTCACTCCGCGGAGGTTCGAGAGGTGAGCAGTTCTTC.

The CDR3 here is CASSIKGGETQYF. The CDR3, as DNA: TGTGCCAGTAGTATTAAGGGGGGGGAGACCCAGTACTTC. The gene calls are TRBV19 and TRBJ2-5, with a possible D match to TRBD2 (7 bases). Germline V gives CDR1 LNHDA, CDR2 SQIVND (reference sequence). The CDR3 runs to 13 residues. V lost 3 bases, J lost 5 bases, and 10 bases lay in between.

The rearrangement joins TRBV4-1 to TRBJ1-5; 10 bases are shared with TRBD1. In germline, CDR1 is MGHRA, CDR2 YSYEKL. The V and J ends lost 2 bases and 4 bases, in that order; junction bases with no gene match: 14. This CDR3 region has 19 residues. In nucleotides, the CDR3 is TGCGCCAGCAGCCAAAGGACAGGGGGAATAGGTTTAGCAAATCAGCCCCAGCATTTT. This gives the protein CASSQRTGGIGLANQPQHF.